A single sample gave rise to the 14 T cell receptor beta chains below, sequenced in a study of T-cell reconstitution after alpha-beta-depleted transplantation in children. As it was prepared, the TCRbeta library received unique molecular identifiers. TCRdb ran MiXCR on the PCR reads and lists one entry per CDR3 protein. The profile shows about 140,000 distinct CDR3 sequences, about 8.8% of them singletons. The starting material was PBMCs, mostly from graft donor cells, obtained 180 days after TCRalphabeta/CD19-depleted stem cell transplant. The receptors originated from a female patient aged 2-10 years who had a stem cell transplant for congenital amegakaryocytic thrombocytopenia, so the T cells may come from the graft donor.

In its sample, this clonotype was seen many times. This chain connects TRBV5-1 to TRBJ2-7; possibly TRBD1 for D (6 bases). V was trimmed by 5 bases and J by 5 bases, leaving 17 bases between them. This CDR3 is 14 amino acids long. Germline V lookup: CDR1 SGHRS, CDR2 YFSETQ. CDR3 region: CASSLLSNRDEQYF. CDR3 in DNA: TGCGCCAGCAGTCTATTAAGTAACAGGGACGAGCAGTACTTC.

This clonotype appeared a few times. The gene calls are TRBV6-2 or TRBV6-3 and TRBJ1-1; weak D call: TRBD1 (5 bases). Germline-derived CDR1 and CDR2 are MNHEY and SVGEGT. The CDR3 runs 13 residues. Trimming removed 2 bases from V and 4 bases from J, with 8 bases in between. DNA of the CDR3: TGTGCCAGCAGTTACGGCAGGGTCACTGAAGCTTTCTTT. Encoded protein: CASSYGRVTEAFF.

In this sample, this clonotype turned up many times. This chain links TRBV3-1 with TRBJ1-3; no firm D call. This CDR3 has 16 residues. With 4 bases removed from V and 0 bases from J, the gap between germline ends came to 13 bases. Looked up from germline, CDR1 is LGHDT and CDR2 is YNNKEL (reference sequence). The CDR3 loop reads CASSPPWTLSGNTIYF. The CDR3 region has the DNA TGTGCCAGCAGCCCACCTTGGACTCTCTCTGGAAACACCATATATTTT.

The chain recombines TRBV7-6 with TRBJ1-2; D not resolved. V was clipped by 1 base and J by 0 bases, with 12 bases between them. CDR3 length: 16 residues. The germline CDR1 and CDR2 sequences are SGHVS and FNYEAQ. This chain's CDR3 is CASSLGEAPANYGYTF. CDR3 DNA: TGTGCCAGCAGCTTAGGGGAAGCCCCAGCTAACTATGGCTACACCTTC.

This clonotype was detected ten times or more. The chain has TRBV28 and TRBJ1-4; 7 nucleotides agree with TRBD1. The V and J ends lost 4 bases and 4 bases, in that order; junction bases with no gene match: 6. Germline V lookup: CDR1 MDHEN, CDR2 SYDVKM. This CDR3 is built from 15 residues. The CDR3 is CASSSTGTDNEKLFF. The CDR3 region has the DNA TGTGCCAGCAGTTCCACAGGGACAGATAATGAAAAACTGTTTTTT.

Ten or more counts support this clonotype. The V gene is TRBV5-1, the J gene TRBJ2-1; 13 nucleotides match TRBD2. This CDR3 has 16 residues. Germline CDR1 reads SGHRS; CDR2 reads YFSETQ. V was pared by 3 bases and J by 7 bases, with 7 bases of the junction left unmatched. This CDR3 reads CASSYTSGGAENEQFF. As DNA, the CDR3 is TGCGCCAGCAGCTACACTAGCGGGGGGGCAGAAAATGAGCAGTTCTTC. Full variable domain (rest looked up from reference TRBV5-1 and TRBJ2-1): KAGVTQTPRYLIKTRGQQVTLSCSPISGHRSVSWYQQTPGQGLQFLFEYFSETQRNKGNFPGRFSGRQFSNSRSEMNVSTLELGDSALYLCASSYTSGGAENEQFFGPGTRLTVL.

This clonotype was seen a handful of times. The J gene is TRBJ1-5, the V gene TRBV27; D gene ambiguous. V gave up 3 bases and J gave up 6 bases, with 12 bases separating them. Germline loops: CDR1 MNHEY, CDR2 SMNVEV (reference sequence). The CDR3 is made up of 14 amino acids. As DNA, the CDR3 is TGTGCCAGCAGTTTCAGAGGGCTGGGTCAGCCCCAGCATTTT. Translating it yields CASSFRGLGQPQHF.

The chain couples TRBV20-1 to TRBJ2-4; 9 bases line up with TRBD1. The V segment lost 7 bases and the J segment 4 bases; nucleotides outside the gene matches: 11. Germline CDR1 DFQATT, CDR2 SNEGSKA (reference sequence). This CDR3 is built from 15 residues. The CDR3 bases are TGCAGTGGCGTTCCCGCGACAGGGGGGAAAAACATTCAGTACTTC. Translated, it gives CSGVPATGGKNIQYF.

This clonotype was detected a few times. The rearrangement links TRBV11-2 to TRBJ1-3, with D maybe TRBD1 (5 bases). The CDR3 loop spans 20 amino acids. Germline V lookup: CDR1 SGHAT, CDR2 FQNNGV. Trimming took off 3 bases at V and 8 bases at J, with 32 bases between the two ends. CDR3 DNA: TGTGCCAGCAGCTTGAGAGGTTACTGGGACCCCACCATCTCGGTGCACACCATATATTTT. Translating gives CASSLRGYWDPTISVHTIYF.

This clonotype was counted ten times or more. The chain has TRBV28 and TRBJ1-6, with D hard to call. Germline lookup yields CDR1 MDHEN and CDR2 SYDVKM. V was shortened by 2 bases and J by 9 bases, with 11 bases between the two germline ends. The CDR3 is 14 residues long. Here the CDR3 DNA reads TGTGCCAGCAGTTTAGCCCCGGTTACTTCACCCCTCCACTTT. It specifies CASSLAPVTSPLHF.

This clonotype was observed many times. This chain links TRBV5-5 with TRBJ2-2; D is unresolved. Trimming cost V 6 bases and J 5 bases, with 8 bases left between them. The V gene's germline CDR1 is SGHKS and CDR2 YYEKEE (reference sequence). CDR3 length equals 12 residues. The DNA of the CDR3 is TGTGCCAGCACCCCCCGGACCGGGGAGCTGTTTTTT. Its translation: CASTPRTGELFF.

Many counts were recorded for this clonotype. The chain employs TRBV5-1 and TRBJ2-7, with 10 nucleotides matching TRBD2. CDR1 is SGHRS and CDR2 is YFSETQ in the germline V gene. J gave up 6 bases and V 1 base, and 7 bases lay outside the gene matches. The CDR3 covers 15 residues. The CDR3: CASSLYASGSGEQYF. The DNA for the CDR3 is TGCGCCAGCAGCTTGTACGCTAGCGGGAGTGGCGAGCAGTACTTC.

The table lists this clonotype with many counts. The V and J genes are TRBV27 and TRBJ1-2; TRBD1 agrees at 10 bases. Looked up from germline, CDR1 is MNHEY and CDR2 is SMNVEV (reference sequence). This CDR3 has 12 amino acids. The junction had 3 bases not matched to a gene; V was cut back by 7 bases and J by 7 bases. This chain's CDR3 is CASMDRGIGYTF. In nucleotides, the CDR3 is TGTGCCAGCATGGACAGGGGGATTGGCTACACCTTC.

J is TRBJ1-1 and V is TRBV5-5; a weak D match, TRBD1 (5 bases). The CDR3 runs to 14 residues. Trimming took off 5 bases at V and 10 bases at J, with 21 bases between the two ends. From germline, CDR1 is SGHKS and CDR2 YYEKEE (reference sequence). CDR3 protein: CASSPGVGVFGAFF. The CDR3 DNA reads TGTGCCAGCAGTCCGGGGGTCGGGGTCTTTGGAGCTTTCTTT.